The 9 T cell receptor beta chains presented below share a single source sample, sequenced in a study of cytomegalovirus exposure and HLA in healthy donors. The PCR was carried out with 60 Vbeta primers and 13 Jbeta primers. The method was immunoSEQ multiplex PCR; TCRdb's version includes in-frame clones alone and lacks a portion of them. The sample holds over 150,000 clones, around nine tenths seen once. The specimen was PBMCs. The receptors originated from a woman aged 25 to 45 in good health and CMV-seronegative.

CDR3 nucleotides: TGTGCCAGCTCAGAGGGACAGACCTCTGGAAACACCATATATTTT. This gives the protein CASSEGQTSGNTIYF. The chain couples TRBV18 to TRBJ1-3; the match to TRBD1 covers 7 bases. Germline V CDR1 and CDR2: KGHSH, LQKENI. This CDR3 contains 15 residues. J gave up 0 bases and V 5 bases, and 4 bases lay outside the gene matches.

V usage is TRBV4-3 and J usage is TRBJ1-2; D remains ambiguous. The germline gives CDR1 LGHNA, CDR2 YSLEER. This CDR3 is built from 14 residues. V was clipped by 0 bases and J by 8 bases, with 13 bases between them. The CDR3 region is CASSQDQTGGGYTF. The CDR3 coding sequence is TGCGCCAGCAGCCAAGATCAGACGGGAGGCGGCTACACCTTC.

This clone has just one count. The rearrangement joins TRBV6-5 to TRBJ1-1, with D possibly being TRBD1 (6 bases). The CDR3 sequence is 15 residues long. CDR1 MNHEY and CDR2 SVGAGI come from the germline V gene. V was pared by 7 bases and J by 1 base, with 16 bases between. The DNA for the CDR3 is TGTGCCAGCAATCCAGTAGGGACACCGAACACTGAAGCTTTCTTT. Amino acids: CASNPVGTPNTEAFF.

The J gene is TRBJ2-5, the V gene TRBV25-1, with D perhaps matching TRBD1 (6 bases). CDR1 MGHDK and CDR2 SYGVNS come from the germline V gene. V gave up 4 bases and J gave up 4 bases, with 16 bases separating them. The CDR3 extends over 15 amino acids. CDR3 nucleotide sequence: TGTGCCAGCAGTGCCTTGGACAGCGCCATAGAGACCCAGTACTTC. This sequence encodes CASSALDSAIETQYF.

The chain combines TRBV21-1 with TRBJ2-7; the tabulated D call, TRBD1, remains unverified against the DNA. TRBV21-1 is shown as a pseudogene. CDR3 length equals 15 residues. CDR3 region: CASSYPGHRPYEQYF. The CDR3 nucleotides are TGTGCCAGCAGCTACCCGGGACACCGGCCCTACGAGCAGTACTTC.

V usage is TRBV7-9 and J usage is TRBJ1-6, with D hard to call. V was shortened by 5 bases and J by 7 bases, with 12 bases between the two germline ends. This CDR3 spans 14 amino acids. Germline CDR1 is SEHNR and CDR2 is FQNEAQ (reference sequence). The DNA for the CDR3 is TGTGCCAGCAGCGTAACGGGGTTGAATTCACCCCTCCACTTT. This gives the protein CASSVTGLNSPLHF.

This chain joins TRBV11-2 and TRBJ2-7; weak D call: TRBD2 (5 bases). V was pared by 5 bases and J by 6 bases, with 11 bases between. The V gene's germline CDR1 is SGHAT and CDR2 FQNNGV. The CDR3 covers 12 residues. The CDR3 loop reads CASSTTRIEQYF. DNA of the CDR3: TGTGCCAGCAGCACAACTAGAATCGAGCAGTACTTC.

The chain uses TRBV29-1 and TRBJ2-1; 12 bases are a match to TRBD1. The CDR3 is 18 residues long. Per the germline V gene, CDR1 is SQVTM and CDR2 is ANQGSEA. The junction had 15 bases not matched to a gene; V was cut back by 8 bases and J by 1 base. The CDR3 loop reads CSSVRWDRGRLSYNEQFF. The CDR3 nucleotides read TGCAGCTCCGTTAGGTGGGACAGGGGGCGATTGTCCTACAATGAGCAGTTCTTC.

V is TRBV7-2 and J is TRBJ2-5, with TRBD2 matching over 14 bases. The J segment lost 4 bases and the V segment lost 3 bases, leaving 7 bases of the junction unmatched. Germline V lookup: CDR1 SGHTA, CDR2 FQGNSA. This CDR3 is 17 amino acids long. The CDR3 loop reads CASSLTSGGALGETQYF. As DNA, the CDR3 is TGTGCCAGCAGCTTGACTAGCGGGGGGGCTCTTGGAGAGACCCAGTACTTC. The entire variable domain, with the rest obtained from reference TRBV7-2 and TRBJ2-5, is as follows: GAGVSQSPSNKVTEKGKDVELRCDPISGHTALYWYRQSLGQGLEFLIYFQGNSAPDKSGLPSDRFSAERTGGSVSTLTIQRTQQEDSAVYLCASSLTSGGALGETQYFGPGTRLLVL.